One and the same sample provided the 13 T cell receptor beta chains below, sequenced in a study of T cell responses to AZD1222 COVID-19 vaccine. Repertoires were generated with immunoSEQ multiplex PCR, while TCRdb's copy carries only in-frame clones and drops some. The sample has 130,000 to 150,000 clones, approximately 85% seen once; the top ten hold about 4%. The sample consisted of peripheral blood, taken on day 0 of MenACWY control vaccination. The receptors were sampled from an adult in good health.

V usage is TRBV12-3 or TRBV12-4 and J usage is TRBJ2-2; TRBD1 matches at 10 bases. The CDR3 spans 13 residues. After removal of 8 bases from V and 9 bases from J, the junction contained 6 bases not matched to a gene. The CDR3 region is CASQDRGSRELFF. The DNA of the CDR3 is TGTGCCAGCCAGGACAGGGGGAGCCGGGAGCTGTTTTTT.

V usage is TRBV5-1 and J usage is TRBJ1-1; D is undetermined. From germline, CDR1 is SGHRS and CDR2 YFSETQ. The CDR3 covers 15 residues. The V gene lost 4 bases and the J gene lost 0 bases, with 13 bases spanning the gap. CDR3 nucleotides: TGCGCCAGCAGCCCATTACCGACCATGAACACTGAAGCTTTCTTT. Its translation: CASSPLPTMNTEAFF.

The V gene is TRBV15, the J gene TRBJ1-6, with 9 bases lining up with TRBD1. Looked up from germline, CDR1 is LNHNV and CDR2 is YYDKDF (reference sequence). V lost 5 bases and J lost 5; bases outside the gene matches: 4. The CDR3 contains 15 residues. The CDR3 coding sequence is TGTGCCACCAGCGGCAGACAGGGGGATAATTCACCCCTCCACTTT. This sequence encodes CATSGRQGDNSPLHF.

This chain connects TRBV29-1 to TRBJ2-2; 8 bases are shared with TRBD1. The germline CDR1 and CDR2 sequences are SQVTM and ANQGSEA. The CDR3 is 14 amino acids. Unmatched junction bases numbered 4, after V lost 3 bases and J lost 4 bases. The CDR3 is CSVEAGGGTGELFF. Here the CDR3 DNA reads TGCAGCGTTGAGGCAGGGGGCGGCACCGGGGAGCTGTTTTTT.

The chain recombines TRBV6-5 with TRBJ2-3, with D perhaps TRBD1 or TRBD2 (5 bases each). Trimming shortened V by 6 bases and J by 2 bases, and 15 bases separated the two germline ends. This CDR3 contains 15 residues. CDR1 and CDR2 (germline): MNHEY, SVGAGI. The CDR3 spells CASRSTWGFTDTQYF. Written as DNA, the CDR3 is TGTGCCAGCAGATCCACTTGGGGGTTCACAGATACGCAGTATTTT.

V is TRBV24-1 and J is TRBJ2-3; no reliable D call. This CDR3 has 15 residues. From germline, CDR1 is KGHDR and CDR2 SFDVKD. Trimming took off 3 bases at V and 5 bases at J, with 14 bases between the two ends. CDR3 sequence: CATSDPSSTGDTQYF. CDR3 in DNA: TGTGCCACCAGTGATCCCTCCTCGACCGGAGATACGCAGTATTTT.

In its sample, this clone was seen once. As DNA, the CDR3 is TGTGCCAGCAGCCATGGCAGACACAATGAGCAGTTCTTC. Residues: CASSHGRHNEQFF. The chain joins TRBV3-1 (or the pseudogene TRBV3-2) to TRBJ2-1; D is uncertain. Trimming left V 3 bases short and J 5 bases short, with 8 bases between. Germline lookup yields CDR1 LGHDT and CDR2 YNNKEL (reference sequence). This CDR3 is built from 13 residues.

The chain has TRBV6-6 and TRBJ2-1; a possible D gene is TRBD2 (7 bases). The V gene's germline CDR1 is MNHNY and CDR2 SVGAGI (reference sequence). Trimming removed 11 bases from V and 7 bases from J, with 15 bases in between. CDR3 length equals 12 residues. CDR3 DNA sequence: TGTGCCGAGGGGGGGGATTCGAATGAGCAGTTCTTC. Residues: CAEGGDSNEQFF.

The chain combines TRBV6-5 with TRBJ2-3, with 7 nucleotides matching TRBD1. The trim removed 4 bases at V and 4 bases at J, leaving 5 bases unmatched. Germline V gene sequence: CDR1 MNHEY, CDR2 SVGAGI. The CDR3 extends over 14 amino acids. The CDR3 DNA sequence: TGTGCCAGCAGTTCACAGGGGTACCCAGATACGCAGTATTTT. It encodes CASSSQGYPDTQYF.

V usage is TRBV5-1 and J usage is TRBJ1-1, with D perhaps TRBD1 (6 bases). This CDR3 contains 14 residues. Trimming took 4 bases from V and 1 from J, leaving 11 bases between them. Germline lookup yields CDR1 SGHRS and CDR2 YFSETQ. CDR3 nucleotide sequence: TGCGCCAGCAGCGTTACAGGGACGAACACTGAAGCTTTCTTT. Its translation: CASSVTGTNTEAFF.

There are many counts of this clone. The chain combines TRBV19 with TRBJ2-3; 12 positions match TRBD2. The V and J ends lost 7 bases and 5 bases, in that order; junction bases with no gene match: 4. Germline-derived CDR1 and CDR2 are LNHDA and SQIVND (reference sequence). This CDR3 is 14 amino acids long. This chain's CDR3 is CASNLAGGRDTQYF. In DNA form, the CDR3 reads TGTGCCAGTAATCTAGCGGGGGGGAGAGATACGCAGTATTTT.

Sample share makes this clone medium-sized. This chain uses TRBV19 with TRBJ1-4, with D possibly matching TRBD1 (5 bases). Trimming left V 5 bases short and J 1 base short, with 14 bases between. Germline CDR1 and CDR2: LNHDA and SQIVND (reference sequence). The CDR3 extends over 16 amino acids. CDR3 DNA sequence: TGTGCCAGTAGTCGGTATTTTCAGGGAACTAATGAAAAACTGTTTTTT. Amino acid sequence: CASSRYFQGTNEKLFF.

This clone has only one observation. This chain links TRBV6-2 or TRBV6-3 with TRBJ1-2, with D possibly matching TRBD1 (5 bases). Between the trimmed V and J ends, which lost 6 bases and 8 bases, there was a span of 28 bases. Germline V gives CDR1 MNHEY, CDR2 SVGEGT. The CDR3 covers 17 residues. The CDR3 region is CASSPGWTRTYYIGYTF. The CDR3 nucleotides read TGTGCCAGCAGCCCCGGTTGGACAAGAACCTACTATATCGGCTACACCTTC.